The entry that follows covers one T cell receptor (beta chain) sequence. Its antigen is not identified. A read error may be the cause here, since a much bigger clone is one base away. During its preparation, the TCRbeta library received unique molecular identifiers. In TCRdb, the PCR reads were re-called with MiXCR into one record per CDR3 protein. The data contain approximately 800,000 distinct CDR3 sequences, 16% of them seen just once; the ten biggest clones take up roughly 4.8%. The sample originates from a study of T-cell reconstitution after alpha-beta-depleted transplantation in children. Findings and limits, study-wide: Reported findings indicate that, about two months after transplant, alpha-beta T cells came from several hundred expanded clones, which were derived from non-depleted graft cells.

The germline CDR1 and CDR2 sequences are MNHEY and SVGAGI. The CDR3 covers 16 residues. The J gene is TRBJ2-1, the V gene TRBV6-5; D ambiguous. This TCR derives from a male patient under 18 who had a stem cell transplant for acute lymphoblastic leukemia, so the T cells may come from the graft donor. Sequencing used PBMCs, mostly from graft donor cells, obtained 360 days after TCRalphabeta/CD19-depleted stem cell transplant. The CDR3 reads CTSSYGRQGRYHEQFF. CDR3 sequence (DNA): TGTACCAGCAGTTACGGTCGACAAGGACGGTACCATGAGCAGTTCTTC.